These T cell receptor beta chains were read from a single sample in a study of vaccination effects on CD4 cells after COVID-19. These TCRs' antigens remain unknown. Using immunoSEQ multiplex PCR, the repertoire was profiled, and TCRdb retains in-frame clones only, with some absent. Of around 46,000 clones listed, approximately 77% are singletons. The sequenced sample was CD4+ T cells from PBMCs cultured with a peptide pool, obtained before COVID-19 vaccination. These receptors originate from a human donor who had a prior SARS-CoV-2 infection. CDR3s include the opening cysteine and the closing phenylalanine or tryptophan. D genes are given only for firm matches. A row's size may be missing; if present it is once, few, many or a size class.

size	D	V	J	DNA	CDR3
.	.	TRBV18	TRBJ1-4	TGTGCCAGCTCACTTGGGACGGAAACTAATGAAAAACTGTTTTTT	CASSLGTETNEKLFF
.	.	TRBV19	TRBJ2-3	TGTGCCACCCGAAGGAGGGGGCGCACAGATACGCAGTATTTT	CATRRRGRTDTQYF
.	.	TRBV5-1	TRBJ2-1	TGCGCCAGCAGCTTGGCTGGGAACAATGAGCAGTTCTTC	CASSLAGNNEQFF
many	TRBD2	TRBV4-2	TRBJ2-2	TGTGCCGCGGGGCGGCCTAGCGGGAGGAACACCGGGGAGCTGTTTTTT	CAAGRPSGRNTGELFF
.	TRBD1	TRBV29-1	TRBJ1-6	TGCAGCGTGGGGGACAGCAGGAATTCACCCCTCCACTTT	CSVGDSRNSPLHF
.	.	TRBV7-9	TRBJ2-7	TGTGCCAGCAGCTTAGGGGGGGCCACCTACGAGCAGTACTTC	CASSLGGATYEQYF
once	.	TRBV6-5	TRBJ1-1	TGTGCCAGCAGTTACTTCGGGGTCATGAACACTGAAGCTTTCTTT	CASSYFGVMNTEAFF
few	TRBD1	TRBV3-1/TRBV3-2	TRBJ1-3	TGTGCCAGCAGCCTACAGGGGGCGCCTGGAAACACCATATATTTT	CASSLQGAPGNTIYF
.	.	TRBV11-3	TRBJ2-1	TGTGCCAGCAGCTCCTGGGGTGAGGGGGATGAGCAGTTCTTC	CASSSWGEGDEQFF
.	.	TRBV2	TRBJ2-5	TGTGCCAGCAGTGCTCAGGGTGGAGAGGAGACCCAGTACTTC	CASSAQGGEETQYF
.	.	TRBV12-3/TRBV12-4	TRBJ1-2	TGTGCCAGCAGTTTATGGTATGGCTACACCTTC	CASSLWYGYTF
.	.	TRBV5-1	TRBJ2-1	TGCGCCAGCAGCTTGGCGCAGGTCACCTACAATGAGCAGTTCTTC	CASSLAQVTYNEQFF
few	.	TRBV5-1	TRBJ2-1	TGCGCCAGCAGCTTGGACGGGATCGCCTACAATGAGCAGTTCTTC	CASSLDGIAYNEQFF
.	TRBD1	TRBV2	TRBJ2-3	TGTGCCAGCAGGCCCGGGACAGGGTACACAGATACGCAGTATTTT	CASRPGTGYTDTQYF
once	.	TRBV7-9	TRBJ2-5	TGTGCCAGCAGCAACGCACAAGGCCCTGGGGAGACCCAGTACTTC	CASSNAQGPGETQYF
.	.	TRBV7-2	TRBJ2-2	TGTGCCAGCACTAGAGGGGGGGTTTACACCGGGGAGCTGTTTTTT	CASTRGGVYTGELFF
few	.	TRBV5-1	TRBJ1-3	TGCGCCAGCAGCGGAGACATCGGAAACACCATATATTTT	CASSGDIGNTIYF
.	.	TRBV5-4	TRBJ2-1	TGTGCCAGCAGCGGGCGGACAGTACGGGACTCCTACAATGAGCAGTTCTTC	CASSGRTVRDSYNEQFF
.	.	TRBV5-1	TRBJ1-1	TGCGCCAGCAGCCTGGGGGGTGGGACTGAAGCTTTCTTT	CASSLGGGTEAFF
once	.	TRBV5-6	TRBJ1-4	TGTGCCAGCAGCTTGGCTGCAGGGCGGAAACTGTTTTTT	CASSLAAGRKLFF
.	.	TRBV7-9	TRBJ1-6	TGTGCCAGCAGCTCGGGAGACAGCTTTAATTCACCCCTCCACTTT	CASSSGDSFNSPLHF
once	.	TRBV3-1/TRBV3-2	TRBJ1-3	TGTGCCAGCAGCCAAGAGGGGAGGGCACTCGGAAACACCATATATTTT	CASSQEGRALGNTIYF
.	.	TRBV11-2	TRBJ2-5	TGTGCCAGCAGCTTAAGGGGGGCTCGGGAGACCCAGTACTTC	CASSLRGARETQYF
.	TRBD2	TRBV5-1	TRBJ2-3	TGCGCCAGCAGCGTCGGACTAGCGGGAGGGCCGGGCACAGATACGCAGTATTTT	CASSVGLAGGPGTDTQYF
few	.	TRBV24-1	TRBJ1-2	TGTGCCACCAGTGATCCCGGTTCCTATGGCTACACCTTC	CATSDPGSYGYTF